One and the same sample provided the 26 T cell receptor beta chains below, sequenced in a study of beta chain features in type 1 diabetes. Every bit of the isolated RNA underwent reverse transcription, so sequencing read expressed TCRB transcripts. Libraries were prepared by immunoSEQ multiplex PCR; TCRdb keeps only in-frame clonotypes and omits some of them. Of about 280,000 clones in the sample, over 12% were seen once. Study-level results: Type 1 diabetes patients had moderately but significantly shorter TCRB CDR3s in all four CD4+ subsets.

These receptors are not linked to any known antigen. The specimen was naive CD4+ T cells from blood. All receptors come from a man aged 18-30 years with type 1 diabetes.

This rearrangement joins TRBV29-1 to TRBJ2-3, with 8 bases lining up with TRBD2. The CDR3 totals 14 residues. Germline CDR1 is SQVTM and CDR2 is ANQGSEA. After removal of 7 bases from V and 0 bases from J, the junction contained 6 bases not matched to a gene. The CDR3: CSGVAGTSTDTQYF. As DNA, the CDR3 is TGCAGCGGGGTAGCGGGGACTAGCACAGATACGCAGTATTTT.

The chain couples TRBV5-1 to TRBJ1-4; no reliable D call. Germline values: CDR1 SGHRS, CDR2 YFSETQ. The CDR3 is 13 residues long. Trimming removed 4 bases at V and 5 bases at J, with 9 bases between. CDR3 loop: CASSRDGNEKLFF. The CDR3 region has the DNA TGCGCCAGCAGCCGGGATGGAAATGAAAAACTGTTTTTT.

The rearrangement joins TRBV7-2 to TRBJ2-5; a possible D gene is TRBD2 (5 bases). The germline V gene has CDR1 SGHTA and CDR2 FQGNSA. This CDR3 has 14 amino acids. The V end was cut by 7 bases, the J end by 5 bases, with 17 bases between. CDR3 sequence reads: CASTSRVGRETQYF. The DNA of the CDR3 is TGTGCCAGCACCTCGCGGGTCGGACGGGAGACCCAGTACTTC. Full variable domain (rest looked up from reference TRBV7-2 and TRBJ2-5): GAGVSQSPSNKVTEKGKDVELRCDPISGHTALYWYRQSLGQGLEFLIYFQGNSAPDKSGLPSDRFSAERTGGSVSTLTIQRTQQEDSAVYLCASTSRVGRETQYFGPGTRLLVL.

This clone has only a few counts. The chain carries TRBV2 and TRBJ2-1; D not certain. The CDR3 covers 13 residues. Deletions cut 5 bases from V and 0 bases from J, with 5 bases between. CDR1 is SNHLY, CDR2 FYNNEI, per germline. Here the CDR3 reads CASSTYSYNEQFF. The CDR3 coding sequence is TGTGCCAGCAGTACCTACTCCTACAATGAGCAGTTCTTC.

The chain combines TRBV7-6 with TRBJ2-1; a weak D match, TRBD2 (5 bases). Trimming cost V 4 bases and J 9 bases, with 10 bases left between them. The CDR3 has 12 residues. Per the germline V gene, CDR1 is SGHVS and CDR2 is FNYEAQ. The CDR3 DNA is TGTGCCAGCAGCTCAAGGACTGGTGAGCAGTTCTTC. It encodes CASSSRTGEQFF.

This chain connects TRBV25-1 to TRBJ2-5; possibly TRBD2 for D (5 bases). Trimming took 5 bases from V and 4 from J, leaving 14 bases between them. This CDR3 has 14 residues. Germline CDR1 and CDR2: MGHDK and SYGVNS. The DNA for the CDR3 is TGTGCCAGCAGTCCCCATTCCGAGGGAGAGACCCAGTACTTC. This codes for CASSPHSEGETQYF.

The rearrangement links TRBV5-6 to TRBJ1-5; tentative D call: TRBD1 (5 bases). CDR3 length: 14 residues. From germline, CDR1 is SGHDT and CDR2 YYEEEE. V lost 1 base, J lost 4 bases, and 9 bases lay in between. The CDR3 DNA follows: TGTGCCAGCAGCTTGATCGGGGGAAATCAGCCCCAGCATTTT. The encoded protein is CASSLIGGNQPQHF.

CDR3 nucleotide sequence: TGTGCCAGCAGCTGGACAGGGTTGAACACTGAAGCTTTCTTT. This gives the protein CASSWTGLNTEAFF. The V call is TRBV7-9, the J call TRBJ1-1, with 8 bases matching TRBD1. The trim removed 4 bases at V and 0 bases at J, leaving 1 base unmatched. The CDR3 is 14 residues long. CDR1 is SEHNR and CDR2 is FQNEAQ in the germline V gene (reference sequence).

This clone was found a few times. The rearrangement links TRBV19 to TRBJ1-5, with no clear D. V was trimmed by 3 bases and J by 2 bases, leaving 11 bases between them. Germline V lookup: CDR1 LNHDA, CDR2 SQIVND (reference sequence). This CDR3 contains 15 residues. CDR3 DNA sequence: TGTGCCAGTAGTATGGACTACTTTCGCAATCAGCCCCAGCATTTT. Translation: CASSMDYFRNQPQHF.

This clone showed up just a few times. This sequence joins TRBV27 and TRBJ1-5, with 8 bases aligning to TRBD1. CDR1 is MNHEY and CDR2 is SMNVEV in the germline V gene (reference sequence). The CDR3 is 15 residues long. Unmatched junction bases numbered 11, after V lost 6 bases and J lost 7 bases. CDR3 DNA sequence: TGTGCCAGCAGCCCGAAGGACAGGGTTGGGCAGCCCCAGCATTTT. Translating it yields CASSPKDRVGQPQHF.

CDR3 nucleotide sequence: TGTGCCTGGAGTGTAAGAGGGGGGGACAGGGGGACTGAAGCTTTCTTT. This sequence encodes CAWSVRGGDRGTEAFF. The chain uses TRBV30 and TRBJ1-1; 11 bases align to TRBD1. The CDR3 is 16 residues long. Unmatched junction bases numbered 8, after V lost 0 bases and J lost 5 bases. Germline CDR1 is GTSNPN and CDR2 is SVGIG (reference sequence).

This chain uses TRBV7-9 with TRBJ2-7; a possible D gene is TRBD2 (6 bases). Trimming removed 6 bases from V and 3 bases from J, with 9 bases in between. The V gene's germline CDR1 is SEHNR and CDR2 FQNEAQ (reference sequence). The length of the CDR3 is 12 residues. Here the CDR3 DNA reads TGTGCCAGCAGGGAGGGAGACTACGAGCAGTACTTC. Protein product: CASREGDYEQYF.

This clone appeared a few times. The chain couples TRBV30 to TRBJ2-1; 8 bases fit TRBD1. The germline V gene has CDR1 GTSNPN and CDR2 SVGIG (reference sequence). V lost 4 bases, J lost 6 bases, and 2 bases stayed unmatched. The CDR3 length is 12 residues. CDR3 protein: CAWITGGNEQFF. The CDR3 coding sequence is TGTGCCTGGATTACAGGGGGCAATGAGCAGTTCTTC.

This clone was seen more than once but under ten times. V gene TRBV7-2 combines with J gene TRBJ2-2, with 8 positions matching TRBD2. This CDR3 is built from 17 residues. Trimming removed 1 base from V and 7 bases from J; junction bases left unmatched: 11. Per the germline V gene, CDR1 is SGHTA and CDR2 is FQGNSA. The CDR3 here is CASSLVSTGGAGGELFF. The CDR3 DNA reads TGTGCCAGCAGCTTAGTCTCGACGGGGGGGGCTGGCGGGGAGCTGTTTTTT.

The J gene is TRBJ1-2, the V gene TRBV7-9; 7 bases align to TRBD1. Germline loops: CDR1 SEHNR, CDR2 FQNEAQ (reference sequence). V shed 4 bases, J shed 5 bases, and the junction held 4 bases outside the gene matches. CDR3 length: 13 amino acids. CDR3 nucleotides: TGTGCCAGCAGCTCTACAGGGGTATATGGCTACACCTTC. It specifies CASSSTGVYGYTF. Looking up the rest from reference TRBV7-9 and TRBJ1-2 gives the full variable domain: DTGVSQNPRHKITKRGQNVTFRCDPISEHNRLYWYRQTLGQGPEFLTYFQNEAQLEKSRLLSDRFSAERPKGSFSTLEIQRTEQGDSAMYLCASSSTGVYGYTFGSGTRLTVV.

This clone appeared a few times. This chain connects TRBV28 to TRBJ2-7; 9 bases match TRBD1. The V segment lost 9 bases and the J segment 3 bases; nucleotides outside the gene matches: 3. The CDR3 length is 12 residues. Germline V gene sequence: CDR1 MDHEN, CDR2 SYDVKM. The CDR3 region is CASRGQGYEQYF. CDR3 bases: TGTGCCAGTCGGGGACAGGGCTACGAGCAGTACTTC.

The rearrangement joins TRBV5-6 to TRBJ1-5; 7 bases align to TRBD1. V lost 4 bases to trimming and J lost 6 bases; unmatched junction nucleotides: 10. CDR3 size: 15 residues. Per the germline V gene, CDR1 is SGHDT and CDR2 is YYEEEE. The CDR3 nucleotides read TGTGCCAGCAGCGACTCACAGGGGCGGGGTCAGCCCCAGCATTTT. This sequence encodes CASSDSQGRGQPQHF.

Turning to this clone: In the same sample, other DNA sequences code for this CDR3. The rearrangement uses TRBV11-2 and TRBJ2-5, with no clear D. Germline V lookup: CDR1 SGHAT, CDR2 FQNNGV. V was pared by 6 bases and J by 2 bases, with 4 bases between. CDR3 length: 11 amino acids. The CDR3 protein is CASSSQETQYF. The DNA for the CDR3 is TGTGCCAGCAGTTCTCAAGAGACCCAGTACTTC.

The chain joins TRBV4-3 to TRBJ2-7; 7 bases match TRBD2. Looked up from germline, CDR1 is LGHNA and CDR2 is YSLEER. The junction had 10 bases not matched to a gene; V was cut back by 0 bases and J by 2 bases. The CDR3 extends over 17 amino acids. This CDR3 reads CASSQEIGLAVPYEQYF. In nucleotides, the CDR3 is TGCGCCAGCAGCCAAGAAATCGGGCTAGCGGTACCCTACGAGCAGTACTTC.

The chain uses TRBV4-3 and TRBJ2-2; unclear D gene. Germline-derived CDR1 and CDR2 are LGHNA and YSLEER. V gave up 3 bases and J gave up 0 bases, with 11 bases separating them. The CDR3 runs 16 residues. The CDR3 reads CASSQLSGANTGELFF. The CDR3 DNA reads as TGCGCCAGCAGCCAGTTATCAGGTGCGAACACCGGGGAGCTGTTTTTT.

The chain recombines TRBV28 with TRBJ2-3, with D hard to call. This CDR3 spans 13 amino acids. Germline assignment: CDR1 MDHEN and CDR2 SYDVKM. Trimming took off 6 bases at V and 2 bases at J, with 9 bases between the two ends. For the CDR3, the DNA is TGTGCCAGCAGCGAACTTATCACAGATACGCAGTATTTT. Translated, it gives CASSELITDTQYF.

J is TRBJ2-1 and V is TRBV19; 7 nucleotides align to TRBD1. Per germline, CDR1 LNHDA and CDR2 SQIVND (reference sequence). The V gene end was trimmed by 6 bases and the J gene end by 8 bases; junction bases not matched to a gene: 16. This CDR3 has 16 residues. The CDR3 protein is CASSWDGLRGRDEQFF. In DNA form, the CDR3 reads TGTGCCAGTAGCTGGGACGGGCTGAGGGGGCGGGATGAGCAGTTCTTC.

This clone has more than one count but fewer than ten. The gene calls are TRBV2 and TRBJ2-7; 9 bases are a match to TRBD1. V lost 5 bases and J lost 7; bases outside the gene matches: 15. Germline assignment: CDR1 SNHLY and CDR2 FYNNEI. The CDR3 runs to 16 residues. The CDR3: CASSFIPGTGREEQYF. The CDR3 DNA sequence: TGTGCCAGCAGTTTTATTCCCGGGACAGGGAGAGAGGAGCAGTACTTC.

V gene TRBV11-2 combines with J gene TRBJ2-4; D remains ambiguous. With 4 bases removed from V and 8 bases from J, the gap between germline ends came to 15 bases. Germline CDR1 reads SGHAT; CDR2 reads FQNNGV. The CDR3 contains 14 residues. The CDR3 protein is CASSSRRHKHIQYF. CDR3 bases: TGTGCCAGCAGCTCGAGGCGCCACAAGCACATTCAGTACTTC.

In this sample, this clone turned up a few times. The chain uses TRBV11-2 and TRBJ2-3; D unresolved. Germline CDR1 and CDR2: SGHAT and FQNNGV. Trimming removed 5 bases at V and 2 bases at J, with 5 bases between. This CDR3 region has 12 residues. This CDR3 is CASSLYTDTQYF. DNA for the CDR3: TGTGCCAGCAGCCTCTACACAGATACGCAGTATTTT.

The CDR3 nucleotides read TGTGCCAGCAGCTTACCTGGGGGGGCTGAAGCTTTCTTT. The encoded protein is CASSLPGGAEAFF. The rearrangement uses TRBV11-1 and TRBJ1-1, with a possible D match to TRBD1 (5 bases). The CDR3 runs to 13 residues. Trimming removed 2 bases at V and 6 bases at J, with 10 bases between. Looked up from germline, CDR1 is SGHAT and CDR2 is FQDESV (reference sequence).